This T cell receptor (beta chain) was recorded in a study of blood T cells in healthy people across ages. Study-level results: Any conclusive comparison of naive versus antigen-experienced cells was prevented by using unsorted PBMCs.

A second PCR of 7 to 11 cycles used a sample-barcoded 5' primer and a J-beta primer mix. TCRdb used MiXCR to reprocess the 5' RACE reads, holding one entry per CDR3 protein. The sample includes under 2 million distinct CDR3 sequences, roughly a third seen only once; the top ten take about 10%. This CDR3 has 16 residues. CDR1 and CDR2 from the germline V gene are DFQATT and SNEGSKA (reference sequence). The junction had 8 bases not matched to a gene; V was cut back by 0 bases and J by 4 bases. This clonotype appeared once. Antigen: not known. Material for sequencing was blood. The origin of this receptor is a woman in her twenties or thirties in good health. The chain combines TRBV20-1 with TRBJ2-7; 11 bases align to TRBD2. Here the CDR3 reads CSARDLLAGVFYEQYF. CDR3 sequence (DNA): TGCAGTGCTAGAGATCTACTAGCGGGAGTATTTTACGAGCAGTACTTC.